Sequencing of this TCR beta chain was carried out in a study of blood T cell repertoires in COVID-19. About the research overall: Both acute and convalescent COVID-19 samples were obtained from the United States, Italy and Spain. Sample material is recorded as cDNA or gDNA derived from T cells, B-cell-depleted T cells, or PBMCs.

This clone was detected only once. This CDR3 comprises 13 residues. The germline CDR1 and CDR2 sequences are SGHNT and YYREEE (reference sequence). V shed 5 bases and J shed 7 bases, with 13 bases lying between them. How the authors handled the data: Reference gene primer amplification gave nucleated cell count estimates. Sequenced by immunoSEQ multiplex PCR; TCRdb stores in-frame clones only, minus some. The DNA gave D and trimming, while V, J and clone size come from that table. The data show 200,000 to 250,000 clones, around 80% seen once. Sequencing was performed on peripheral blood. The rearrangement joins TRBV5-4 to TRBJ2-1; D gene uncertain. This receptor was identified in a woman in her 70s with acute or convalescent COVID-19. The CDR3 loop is CASRSRISNEQFF. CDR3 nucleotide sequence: TGTGCCAGCAGGTCCAGAATTTCAAATGAGCAGTTCTTC. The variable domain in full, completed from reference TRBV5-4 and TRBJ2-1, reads ETGVTQSPTHLIKTRGQQVTLRCSSQSGHNTVSWYQQALGQGPQFIFQYYREEENGRGNFPPRFSGLQFPNYSSELNVNALELDDSALYLCASRSRISNEQFFGPGTRLTVL.